Each of the 29 T cell receptor beta chains below was sequenced from the same sample in a study of blood T cell repertoires in COVID-19. This table comes from immunoSEQ multiplex PCR, and its TCRdb copy is limited to in-frame clones, with some not included. The table lists 80,000 or so clones, around 83% of them singletons. The sequenced sample consisted of peripheral blood. Receptors originate from a human donor in a cohort sampled during active COVID-19.

This sequence joins TRBV27 and TRBJ2-7, with 9 positions matching TRBD1. CDR3 length: 14 amino acids. V gave up 8 bases and J gave up 2 bases; unmatched junction bases: 7. CDR1 MNHEY and CDR2 SMNVEV come from the germline V gene (reference sequence). Here the CDR3 reads CASARDRDAYEQYF. The CDR3 DNA follows: TGTGCCAGCGCCCGGGACAGGGACGCCTACGAGCAGTACTTC.

This chain links TRBV28 with TRBJ1-4; D ambiguous. Trimming removed 6 bases from V and 7 bases from J, with 12 bases in between. The CDR3 consists of 13 residues. CDR1 MDHEN and CDR2 SYDVKM come from the germline V gene. The chain's CDR3 is CASSPLWAEKLFF. The CDR3 nucleotides read TGTGCCAGCAGCCCCCTTTGGGCTGAAAAACTGTTTTTT.

This clone has only one observation. This chain links TRBV2 with TRBJ2-7; 8 positions agree with TRBD2. Germline V gene data show CDR1 as SNHLY and CDR2 as FYNNEI. The CDR3 is made up of 13 amino acids. V gave up 6 bases and J gave up 7 bases; unmatched junction bases: 8. The DNA for the CDR3 is TGTGCCAGCAGCCGTAGCGGGACTGGGGAGCAGTACTTC. Protein: CASSRSGTGEQYF.

The CDR3 sequence: CASSLEQGVYSPLHF. The CDR3 DNA follows: TGTGCCAGCAGCTTAGAACAGGGCGTTTATTCACCCCTCCACTTT. The chain uses TRBV7-2 and TRBJ1-6; D might be TRBD1 (6 bases). The CDR3 extends over 15 amino acids. From germline, CDR1 is SGHTA and CDR2 FQGNSA. Trimming cost V 1 base and J 8 bases, with 12 bases left between them.

V and J are TRBV3-1 (or the pseudogene TRBV3-2) and TRBJ2-1; 14 nucleotides agree with TRBD2. Germline-derived CDR1 and CDR2 are LGHDT and YNNKEL (reference sequence). This CDR3 has 16 amino acids. Trimming removed 1 base from V and 9 bases from J; junction bases left unmatched: 5. CDR3 sequence (DNA): TGTGCCAGCAGCCAAGCCGGGACTAGCGGGAGTGGTGAGCAGTTCTTC. Protein sequence: CASSQAGTSGSGEQFF.

The chain carries TRBV7-3 and TRBJ2-1; D is ambiguous. V gave up 5 bases and J gave up 8 bases, with 10 bases separating them. This CDR3 region has 12 residues. Germline V gene data show CDR1 as SGHTA and CDR2 as FQGTGA. CDR3 in amino acids: CASSRVGDEQFF. The DNA of the CDR3 is TGTGCCAGCAGCCGCGTAGGAGATGAGCAGTTCTTC.

As for this clone: Germline is not matched at one junction end, which may reflect a read error. The rearrangement uses TRBV3-1 (or the pseudogene TRBV3-2) and TRBJ2-5; tentative D call: TRBD2 (6 bases). Germline CDR1 reads LGHDT; CDR2 reads YNNKEL (reference sequence). CDR3 length: 15 amino acids. The DNA for the CDR3 is TGTGCCAGCAGCCAAGGTCCGGGAGCGGAAGATACCCAGTACTTC. It yields the protein CASSQGPGAEDTQYF.

The chain has TRBV5-1 and TRBJ1-3; the D gene is possibly TRBD1 (6 bases). Trimming removed 4 bases at V and 2 bases at J, with 19 bases between. CDR1 is SGHRS and CDR2 is YFSETQ in the germline V gene. The CDR3 is made up of 17 amino acids. The CDR3 coding sequence is TGCGCCAGCAGCCCAGGAGCCCCACAGGGAGCTGGAAACACCATATATTTT. Translated: CASSPGAPQGAGNTIYF.

The genes are TRBV15 and TRBJ1-2; the D gene is possibly TRBD1 (5 bases). CDR1 is LNHNV, CDR2 YYDKDF, per germline (reference sequence). The CDR3 is 15 residues long. Trimming stripped 3 bases from V and 3 bases from J, with 14 bases between. The CDR3 here is CATSSLGLGDYGYTF. In DNA, the CDR3 is TGTGCCACCAGCAGTCTGGGACTGGGGGACTATGGCTACACCTTC.

The chain links TRBV6-6 to TRBJ1-6; D remains unclear. Per germline, CDR1 MNHNY and CDR2 SVGAGI (reference sequence). This CDR3 has 16 residues. V dropped 4 bases and J dropped 7 bases, with 17 bases sitting between them. The CDR3 loop reads CASSFPSRSSNSPLHF. The CDR3 bases are TGTGCCAGCAGTTTCCCCTCCCGAAGCTCGAATTCACCCCTCCACTTT.

V usage is TRBV30 and J usage is TRBJ1-6; 9 nucleotides match TRBD1. V trimming: 1 base; J trimming: 7 bases; junction bases outside the gene matches: 5. The CDR3 sequence is 15 residues long. The germline V gene has CDR1 GTSNPN and CDR2 SVGIG (reference sequence). The CDR3 coding sequence is TGTGCCTGGAGTGAAAGGACAGGGGCCAATTCACCCCTCCACTTT. This sequence encodes CAWSERTGANSPLHF. Complete variable domain (other parts from reference TRBV30 and TRBJ1-6): SQTIHQWPATLVQPVGSPLSLECTVEGTSNPNLYWYRQAAGRGLQLLFYSVGIGQISSEVPQNLSASRPQDRQFILSSKKLLLSDSGFYLCAWSERTGANSPLHFGNGTRLTVT.

The chain carries TRBV9 and TRBJ1-5; TRBD1 might be the D (5 bases). Trimming cost V 0 bases and J 7 bases, with 14 bases left between them. The CDR3 runs to 15 residues. Germline lookup yields CDR1 SGDLS and CDR2 YYNGEE. Here the CDR3 reads CASSVGMGGDQPQHF. The CDR3 region has the DNA TGTGCCAGCAGCGTAGGAATGGGGGGGGACCAGCCCCAGCATTTT.

The chain joins TRBV18 to TRBJ1-1; no reliable D call. The CDR3 length is 14 residues. Per the germline V gene, CDR1 is KGHSH and CDR2 is LQKENI. V was cut by 3 bases and J by 7 bases, with 15 bases left in between. The CDR3, as DNA: TGTGCCAGCTCACCGTCCGGGGAGTCCCTTGAAGCTTTCTTT. Translating it yields CASSPSGESLEAFF.

The chain uses TRBV7-2 and TRBJ2-1; TRBD2 is a possible D gene (6 bases). This CDR3 is built from 14 residues. V shed 5 bases and J shed 7 bases, with 15 bases lying between them. Germline-derived CDR1 and CDR2 are SGHTA and FQGNSA. The CDR3 is CASSQPGLPNEQFF. The CDR3 DNA is TGTGCCAGCAGCCAACCGGGACTCCCAAATGAGCAGTTCTTC.

The CDR3 region has the DNA TGTGCTATCCGGCCCGGGGGGGCTACGGCAGATACGCAGTATTTT. This sequence encodes CAIRPGGATADTQYF. This chain connects TRBV28 to TRBJ2-3, with TRBD2 matching over 8 bases. The CDR3 totals 15 residues. The germline gives CDR1 MDHEN, CDR2 SYDVKM.

The chain has TRBV11-2 and TRBJ2-2; 10 bases agree with TRBD1. The V gene end was trimmed by 3 bases and the J gene end by 0 bases; junction bases not matched to a gene: 4. This CDR3 is 17 amino acids long. The germline CDR1 and CDR2 sequences are SGHAT and FQNNGV. The CDR3 region is CASSLTGGYSNTGELFF. The DNA of the CDR3 is TGTGCCAGCAGCTTGACAGGGGGCTATTCGAACACCGGGGAGCTGTTTTTT.

This clone occurred a few times. The chain couples TRBV1 to TRBJ2-1; TRBD2, the table's D call, was not compared with the DNA. TRBV1 has pseudogene status. This CDR3 region has 16 residues. This CDR3 is CTSSQELDSSYNEQFF. In DNA, the CDR3 is TGCACCAGCAGCCAAGAACTAGACTCGTCCTACAATGAGCAGTTCTTC.

In its sample, this clone was seen once. The chain recombines TRBV11-1 with TRBJ1-2; D perhaps matches TRBD1 (5 bases). This CDR3 spans 15 amino acids. Germline V gene data show CDR1 as SGHAT and CDR2 as FQDESV (reference sequence). Trimming shortened V by 4 bases and J by 8 bases, and 20 bases separated the two germline ends. The CDR3 reads CASSSGEGIRYGYTF. The CDR3 DNA reads TGTGCCAGCAGCTCCGGGGAGGGGATACGATACGGCTACACCTTC.

The rearrangement joins TRBV7-3 to TRBJ2-7; possibly TRBD1 for D (7 bases). The V gene lost 3 bases and the J gene lost 7 bases, with 13 bases spanning the gap. Germline loops: CDR1 SGHTA, CDR2 FQGTGA. This CDR3 has 13 residues. CDR3 bases: TGTGCCAGCAGCTTCGACAGGGCGGGGGAGCAGTACTTC. This sequence encodes CASSFDRAGEQYF.

This sequence joins TRBV7-3 and TRBJ2-7; 7 bases are a match to TRBD1. The germline V gene encodes CDR1 SGHTA and CDR2 FQGTGA. CDR3 size: 14 residues. V was clipped by 5 bases and J by 0 bases; unmatched bases: 4. CDR3 DNA: TGTGCCAGCAGCAGGTGGGACAGCTCCTACGAGCAGTACTTC. It yields the protein CASSRWDSSYEQYF.

This clone appeared once. This chain uses TRBV9 with TRBJ2-2, with D perhaps matching TRBD1 (7 bases). The length of the CDR3 is 15 residues. Trimming pared 4 bases from V and 5 bases from J, leaving 15 bases between. Germline CDR1 SGDLS, CDR2 YYNGEE. The CDR3 sequence: CASSPRQGGTGELFF. The CDR3 nucleotides are TGTGCCAGCAGCCCCCGACAGGGAGGTACCGGGGAGCTGTTTTTT.

The rearrangement links TRBV28 to TRBJ1-2; tentative D call: TRBD1 (5 bases). Deletions cut 3 bases from V and 7 bases from J, with 12 bases between. Germline V gene sequence: CDR1 MDHEN, CDR2 SYDVKM. The CDR3 totals 13 residues. The DNA of the CDR3 is TGTGCCAGCAGTTTTCGCAGGGAACGTGGCTACACCTTC. Protein product: CASSFRRERGYTF.

Only a few counts were recorded for this clone. The genes are TRBV4-1 and TRBJ2-7, with TRBD1 identical over 8 bases. V was clipped by 3 bases and J by 2 bases; unmatched bases: 12. This CDR3 comprises 17 residues. Germline values: CDR1 MGHRA, CDR2 YSYEKL. CDR3 sequence reads: CASSHLVSGTGAYEQYF. The CDR3 DNA sequence: TGCGCCAGCAGCCACCTAGTATCCGGGACAGGAGCCTACGAGCAGTACTTC.

The chain is built from TRBV6-5 and TRBJ1-5, with 11 bases that match TRBD1. This CDR3 region has 15 residues. Unmatched junction bases numbered 5, after V lost 4 bases and J lost 6 bases. Germline loops: CDR1 MNHEY, CDR2 SVGAGI. CDR3: CASSSRTGGRQPQHF. The CDR3, as DNA: TGTGCCAGCAGTTCCAGGACAGGGGGCCGTCAGCCCCAGCATTTT.

The V call is TRBV4-1, the J call TRBJ1-2; 7 bases match TRBD1. The CDR3 totals 16 residues. Trimming took 0 bases from V and 2 from J; bases not matched to a gene: 6. Germline V gene sequence: CDR1 MGHRA, CDR2 YSYEKL. The CDR3 protein is CASSQDQGQSNYGYTF. As DNA, the CDR3 is TGCGCCAGCAGCCAAGATCAGGGACAGTCCAACTATGGCTACACCTTC.

The V and J genes are TRBV7-6 and TRBJ1-1; a possible D gene is TRBD1 (6 bases). The CDR3 has 17 residues. The germline CDR1 and CDR2 sequences are SGHVS and FNYEAQ. V was cut by 1 base and J by 1 base, with 16 bases left in between. The CDR3 is CASSLDLQGSGNTEAFF. CDR3 nucleotides: TGTGCCAGCAGCTTAGATTTACAGGGCTCCGGGAACACTGAAGCTTTCTTT.

V usage is TRBV5-1 and J usage is TRBJ2-3; 9 bases fit TRBD1. This CDR3 is 20 amino acids long. Germline CDR1 is SGHRS and CDR2 is YFSETQ. Losses at the gene ends were 4 bases for V and 0 bases for J; bases not matched to a gene: 18. CDR3 DNA sequence: TGCGCCAGCAGCCCGCGGGGACAGGGAGGAAGCGGTCCTAGCACAGATACGCAGTATTTT. Protein: CASSPRGQGGSGPSTDTQYF. Using reference TRBV5-1 and TRBJ2-3 for the parts outside the CDR3, the full variable domain is KAGVTQTPRYLIKTRGQQVTLSCSPISGHRSVSWYQQTPGQGLQFLFEYFSETQRNKGNFPGRFSGRQFSNSRSEMNVSTLELGDSALYLCASSPRGQGGSGPSTDTQYFGPGTRLTVL.

The chain recombines TRBV4-1 with TRBJ2-3; 8 positions agree with TRBD1. Unmatched junction bases numbered 11, after V lost 4 bases and J lost 2 bases. From germline, CDR1 is MGHRA and CDR2 YSYEKL. This CDR3 is 17 amino acids long. In DNA form, the CDR3 reads TGCGCCAGCAGCCCACTCGGACAGGGTTTTTACACAGATACGCAGTATTTT. Translating it yields CASSPLGQGFYTDTQYF.

CDR3 protein: CASSPDPRVEAFF. For the CDR3, the DNA is TGTGCCAGCTCACCCGACCCCAGGGTTGAAGCTTTCTTT. V usage is TRBV18 and J usage is TRBJ1-1; perhaps TRBD1 as D (5 bases). V was clipped by 3 bases and J by 7 bases, with 12 bases between them. Germline assignment: CDR1 KGHSH and CDR2 LQKENI. This CDR3 is built from 13 residues.